In its sample, the clone carrying this T cell receptor (beta chain) is medium-sized. Germline CDR1 is SGHKS and CDR2 is YYEKEE (reference sequence). The CDR3 is 14 residues long. Trimming left V 4 bases short and J 0 bases short, with 10 bases between. MiXCR was run by TCRdb on the 5' RACE reads, yielding one entry per CDR3 protein. The repertoire holds under 65,000 distinct CDR3 sequences, with roughly 12% as singletons. This sample is part of a study of early T cells in non-severe SARS-CoV-2 infection. This chain joins TRBV5-5 and TRBJ1-1; unclear D gene. The receptor's source is an adult who was a healthcare worker with PCR-confirmed SARS-CoV-2 infection or an uninfected control (not recorded which). The sample comprised whole blood. The CDR3 loop is CASSPDPLNTEAFF. The CDR3 DNA is TGTGCCAGCAGCCCCGACCCATTGAACACTGAAGCTTTCTTT. The full variable domain, completed using reference TRBV5-5 and TRBJ1-1, is DAGVTQSPTHLIKTRGQQVTLRCSPISGHKSVSWYQQVLGQGPQFIFQYYEKEERGRGNFPDRFSARQFPNYSSELNVNALLLGDSALYLCASSPDPLNTEAFFGQGTRLTVV.